The 28 T cell receptor beta chains reported below all come from one sample, sequenced in a study of CD8+ T cells in alopecia areata. cDNA prepared by RNA extraction and subsequent reverse transcription served as the template for sequencing. The repertoire was sequenced with immunoSEQ multiplex PCR; TCRdb's copy has only in-frame clones and lacks some. The data show 95,000 to 100,000 clones, 60% seen once. The treatment was: oral pan-JAK inhibitor, 5-10 mg twice daily. The sequencing here drew on CD8+ T cells sorted from blood, taken between weeks 55 and 65, from a patient treated with tofacitinib. Source of these receptors: a human donor with alopecia areata.

This clone has just a few counts. The rearrangement joins TRBV14 to TRBJ2-3, with 11 nucleotides matching TRBD2. The J segment lost 6 bases and the V segment lost 6 bases, leaving 2 bases of the junction unmatched. The CDR3 consists of 13 residues. Germline CDR1 is SGHDN and CDR2 is FVKESK. DNA for the CDR3: TGTGCCAGCAGACTAGCGGGGGAGGATACGCAGTATTTT. Encoded protein: CASRLAGEDTQYF.

This chain connects TRBV4-2 to TRBJ2-3; 7 positions agree with TRBD2. This CDR3 has 19 residues. V lost 0 bases to trimming and J lost 2 bases; unmatched junction nucleotides: 14. Germline CDR1 is LGHNA and CDR2 is YNFKEQ. The CDR3 here is CASSQEEIGAGEVTDTQYF. CDR3 bases: TGTGCCAGCAGCCAAGAGGAGATTGGGGCGGGGGAGGTCACAGATACGCAGTATTTT.

V is TRBV20-1 and J is TRBJ1-2; D is unresolved. The CDR3 is 11 residues long. Per germline, CDR1 DFQATT and CDR2 SNEGSKA (reference sequence). V lost 0 bases to trimming and J lost 9 bases, with 8 bases between them. The CDR3 bases are TGCAGTGCTAGAGATCTGGGGAGCTACACCTTC. It codes for CSARDLGSYTF.

The chain joins TRBV15 to TRBJ1-6; no definite D call. Per germline, CDR1 LNHNV and CDR2 YYDKDF (reference sequence). V shed 0 bases and J shed 11 bases, with 5 bases lying between them. This CDR3 spans 12 amino acids. The CDR3: CATSRDAAPLHF. CDR3 coding DNA: TGTGCCACCAGCAGAGACGCTGCACCCCTCCACTTT.

V gene TRBV9 combines with J gene TRBJ2-1; 7 bases are a match to TRBD1. Losses at the gene ends were 0 bases for V and 9 bases for J; bases not matched to a gene: 15. The CDR3 covers 17 residues. Germline lookup yields CDR1 SGDLS and CDR2 YYNGEE. The CDR3 here is CASSVGSRQGWASEQFF. DNA of the CDR3: TGTGCCAGCAGCGTAGGATCCCGACAGGGTTGGGCTAGTGAGCAGTTCTTC.

V and J are TRBV5-1 and TRBJ2-7; TRBD2 agrees at 11 bases. Trimming cost V 4 bases and J 3 bases; bases outside gene matches: 9. There are 16 residues in the CDR3. CDR1 and CDR2 from the germline V gene are SGHRS and YFSETQ. The CDR3 reads CASSDSLTSGGYEQYF. CDR3 DNA: TGCGCCAGCAGCGACTCCCTCACTAGCGGGGGCTACGAGCAGTACTTC.

The chain has TRBV5-1 and TRBJ2-1; D might be TRBD1 or TRBD2, each matching 6 bases. Trimming took 4 bases from V and 8 from J, leaving 19 bases between them. CDR3 length: 15 amino acids. Germline CDR1 is SGHRS and CDR2 is YFSETQ. The CDR3 DNA reads TGCGCCAGCAGCCGAGTGTCCGGGGGCGGAGATGAGCAGTTCTTC. It yields the protein CASSRVSGGGDEQFF.

This clone is labeled as medium-sized. The chain employs TRBV19 and TRBJ2-2; possibly TRBD1 for D (6 bases). From germline, CDR1 is LNHDA and CDR2 SQIVND (reference sequence). Between the trimmed V and J ends, which lost 5 bases and 6 bases, there was a span of 16 bases. The CDR3 is 15 amino acids. CDR3 nucleotide sequence: TGTGCCAGTAGTCGGATAGGGGGAGCGGCCGGGGAGCTGTTTTTT. This codes for CASSRIGGAAGELFF.

This clone appeared a few times. V gene TRBV5-1 combines with J gene TRBJ1-1; unclear D gene. This CDR3 is 12 amino acids long. The V end was cut by 1 base, the J end by 1 base, with 2 bases between. Germline V lookup: CDR1 SGHRS, CDR2 YFSETQ. In DNA form, the CDR3 reads TGCGCCAGCAGCTTGAGGAACACTGAAGCTTTCTTT. Its translation: CASSLRNTEAFF.

The V and J genes are TRBV6-1 and TRBJ1-5; TRBD1 is a possible D gene (6 bases). Germline V gene sequence: CDR1 MNHNS, CDR2 SASEGT. This CDR3 comprises 15 residues. V was shortened by 3 bases and J by 6 bases, with 15 bases between the two germline ends. CDR3 amino acids: CASSDRTDSAQPQHF. The DNA for the CDR3 is TGTGCCAGCAGTGACCGGACAGATTCGGCTCAGCCCCAGCATTTT.

This chain uses TRBV6-5 with TRBJ2-7; D possibly corresponds to TRBD1 (5 bases). Germline CDR1 reads MNHEY; CDR2 reads SVGAGI. Trimming left V 5 bases short and J 4 bases short, with 18 bases between. The CDR3 covers 15 residues. The CDR3, as DNA: TGTGCCAGCAGTCCTCAAGTCCCAGGGCATTACGAGCAGTACTTC. Its protein is CASSPQVPGHYEQYF.

This clone was recorded a few times. The chain carries TRBV6-1 and TRBJ2-3; 8 bases align to TRBD2. The CDR3 is 15 amino acids. Germline V gene sequence: CDR1 MNHNS, CDR2 SASEGT. The ends lost 7 bases at V and 0 bases at J; junction bases unmatched: 6. The CDR3 region has the DNA TGTGCCAGCACTGAGCGGGGGTACAGCACAGATACGCAGTATTTT. Translation gives CASTERGYSTDTQYF.

The genes are TRBV9 and TRBJ2-1; D is undetermined. V lost 0 bases, J lost 2 bases, and 3 bases lay in between. In germline, CDR1 is SGDLS, CDR2 YYNGEE. The CDR3 is 13 amino acids. CDR3 amino acids: CASSVEAYNEQFF. The DNA of the CDR3 is TGTGCCAGCAGCGTAGAGGCCTACAATGAGCAGTTCTTC.

The rearrangement uses TRBV6-6 and TRBJ2-1; 7 bases align to TRBD1. The germline gives CDR1 MNHNY, CDR2 SVGAGI (reference sequence). This CDR3 is 16 amino acids long. J was trimmed by 4 bases and V by 3 bases; bases with no gene match: 9. The chain's CDR3 is CASSYSPSDRYNEQFF. The CDR3 DNA reads as TGTGCCAGCAGTTATTCCCCGTCGGACAGGTACAATGAGCAGTTCTTC.

This chain uses TRBV25-1 with TRBJ2-5; either TRBD1 or TRBD2 may supply D (6 bases each). CDR1 MGHDK and CDR2 SYGVNS come from the germline V gene. V was pared by 6 bases and J by 5 bases, with 16 bases between. CDR3 length: 14 residues. For the CDR3, the DNA is TGTGCCAGCAGAATAAGGGGGGCAGGGGAGACCCAGTACTTC. Residues: CASRIRGAGETQYF.

The chain recombines TRBV6-4 with TRBJ2-1; either TRBD1 or TRBD2 may supply D (5 bases each). This CDR3 contains 16 residues. Trimming removed 6 bases from V and 8 bases from J, with 23 bases in between. Germline-derived CDR1 and CDR2 are MRHNA and SNTAGT. The CDR3 region is CASRRGKGSSRDEQFF. CDR3 nucleotide sequence: TGTGCCAGCAGGAGGGGTAAGGGTAGTAGCCGAGATGAGCAGTTCTTC.

The J gene is TRBJ2-5, the V gene TRBV27; D is unclear. The CDR3 loop spans 14 amino acids. Deletions cut 5 bases from V and 4 bases from J, with 14 bases between. Germline V gives CDR1 MNHEY, CDR2 SMNVEV (reference sequence). Written as DNA, the CDR3 is TGTGCCAGCAGTCTTTCTCCCCATGTAGAGACCCAGTACTTC. This translates into CASSLSPHVETQYF.

The chain is built from TRBV2 and TRBJ2-1, with a possible D match to TRBD1 (6 bases). Germline V gives CDR1 SNHLY, CDR2 FYNNEI. This CDR3 contains 11 residues. For the CDR3, the DNA is TGTGCGGGCATAAGCAGGGGAAAGCAGTTCTTC. It codes for CAGISRGKQFF.

The rearrangement links TRBV29-1 to TRBJ1-2; D remains ambiguous. Trimming removed 3 bases from V and 4 bases from J, with 9 bases in between. This CDR3 contains 12 residues. Per the germline V gene, CDR1 is SQVTM and CDR2 is ANQGSEA. The CDR3 protein is CSVEGRSYGYTF. The DNA for the CDR3 is TGCAGCGTTGAGGGCAGGAGCTATGGCTACACCTTC.

The chain carries TRBV5-4 and TRBJ2-4, with TRBD2 matching 8 bases. The V segment lost 0 bases and the J segment 4 bases; nucleotides outside the gene matches: 3. The germline V gene encodes CDR1 SGHNT and CDR2 YYREEE (reference sequence). The CDR3 loop spans 15 amino acids. The CDR3 nucleotides read TGTGCCAGCAGCTTGGAGGCTAGCGGGAAAAACATTCAGTACTTC. It is translated as CASSLEASGKNIQYF. Together with reference TRBV5-4 and TRBJ2-4, the CDR3 gives the full variable domain: ETGVTQSPTHLIKTRGQQVTLRCSSQSGHNTVSWYQQALGQGPQFIFQYYREEENGRGNFPPRFSGLQFPNYSSELNVNALELDDSALYLCASSLEASGKNIQYFGAGTRLSVL.

The chain combines TRBV13 with TRBJ1-2; D is perhaps TRBD1 (6 bases). Trimming took 0 bases from V and 8 from J, leaving 10 bases between them. Germline lookup yields CDR1 PRHDT and CDR2 FYEKMQ (reference sequence). The CDR3 is 13 amino acids. This CDR3 is CASSLGRGIGYTF. Written as DNA, the CDR3 is TGTGCCAGCAGCTTAGGTAGGGGGATCGGCTACACCTTC.

The chain has TRBV5-6 and TRBJ1-2, with 9 bases lining up with TRBD1. The germline V gene has CDR1 SGHDT and CDR2 YYEEEE. Germline trimming cut 4 bases from V and 2 bases from J; bases unmatched to any gene: 9. This CDR3 comprises 16 residues. The chain's CDR3 is CASSAATGQGNYGYTF. CDR3 DNA sequence: TGTGCCAGCAGCGCCGCCACGGGACAGGGAAACTATGGCTACACCTTC. Full variable domain (remainder filled in from reference TRBV5-6 and TRBJ1-2): DAGVTQSPTHLIKTRGQQVTLRCSPKSGHDTVSWYQQALGQGPQFIFQYYEEEERQRGNFPDRFSGHQFPNYSSELNVNALLLGDSALYLCASSAATGQGNYGYTFGSGTRLTVV.

In nucleotides, the CDR3 is TGTGCCGGAGGGTCCATGGACACTGAAGCTTTCTTT. It yields the protein CAGGSMDTEAFF. The chain has TRBV6-6 and TRBJ1-1; D remains unclear. CDR1 is MNHNY, CDR2 SVGAGI, per germline (reference sequence). This CDR3 has 12 residues. With 11 bases removed from V and 3 bases from J, the gap between germline ends came to 13 bases.

This chain uses TRBV30 with TRBJ1-2; 7 positions match TRBD1. The CDR3 is 12 residues long. Unmatched junction bases numbered 9, after V lost 6 bases and J lost 8 bases. From germline, CDR1 is GTSNPN and CDR2 SVGIG (reference sequence). The CDR3 is CACTTGDGGYTF. The CDR3 nucleotides read TGTGCCTGCACTACAGGGGATGGCGGCTACACCTTC. The full variable domain, with the rest looked up from reference TRBV30 and TRBJ1-2, is SQTIHQWPATLVQPVGSPLSLECTVEGTSNPNLYWYRQAAGRGLQLLFYSVGIGQISSEVPQNLSASRPQDRQFILSSKKLLLSDSGFYLCACTTGDGGYTFGSGTRLTVV.

This clone was seen more than once but under ten times. V is TRBV25-1 and J is TRBJ1-6; D is uncertain. Germline V gene lookup returns CDR1 MGHDK and CDR2 SYGVNS. The CDR3 runs to 12 residues. Trimming stripped 5 bases from V and 6 bases from J, with 5 bases between. CDR3 nucleotides: TGTGCCAGCAGTTTGGGTAATTCACCCCTCCACTTT. Residues: CASSLGNSPLHF.

This clone was seen just once. This same CDR3 is encoded by further DNA sequences in the sample. The chain employs TRBV7-9 and TRBJ1-5; D gene uncertain. The CDR3 covers 12 residues. Germline values: CDR1 SEHNR, CDR2 FQNEAQ (reference sequence). Trimming pared 2 bases from V and 1 base from J, leaving 0 bases between. DNA for the CDR3: TGTGCCAGCAGCTTAAGCAATCAGCCCCAGCATTTT. It is translated as CASSLSNQPQHF.

J is TRBJ2-5 and V is TRBV7-9, with D maybe TRBD1 (5 bases). This CDR3 contains 15 residues. Trimming pared 4 bases from V and 5 bases from J, leaving 17 bases between. Germline lookup yields CDR1 SEHNR and CDR2 FQNEAQ (reference sequence). The chain's CDR3 is CASSSTRGIGETQYF. In DNA, the CDR3 is TGTGCCAGCAGCTCGACAAGGGGTATCGGTGAGACCCAGTACTTC. Looking up the rest from reference TRBV7-9 and TRBJ2-5 gives the full variable domain: DTGVSQNPRHKITKRGQNVTFRCDPISEHNRLYWYRQTLGQGPEFLTYFQNEAQLEKSRLLSDRFSAERPKGSFSTLEIQRTEQGDSAMYLCASSSTRGIGETQYFGPGTRLLVL.

The gene calls are TRBV23-1 and TRBJ1-5; D is uncertain. TRBV23-1 is given ORF status, its function remaining uncertain. V was pared by 0 bases and J by 4 bases, with 7 bases between. This CDR3 has 14 residues. CDR3 bases: TGCGCCAGCAGTCAATCGGTATGGAATCAGCCCCAGCATTTT. Translated: CASSQSVWNQPQHF.